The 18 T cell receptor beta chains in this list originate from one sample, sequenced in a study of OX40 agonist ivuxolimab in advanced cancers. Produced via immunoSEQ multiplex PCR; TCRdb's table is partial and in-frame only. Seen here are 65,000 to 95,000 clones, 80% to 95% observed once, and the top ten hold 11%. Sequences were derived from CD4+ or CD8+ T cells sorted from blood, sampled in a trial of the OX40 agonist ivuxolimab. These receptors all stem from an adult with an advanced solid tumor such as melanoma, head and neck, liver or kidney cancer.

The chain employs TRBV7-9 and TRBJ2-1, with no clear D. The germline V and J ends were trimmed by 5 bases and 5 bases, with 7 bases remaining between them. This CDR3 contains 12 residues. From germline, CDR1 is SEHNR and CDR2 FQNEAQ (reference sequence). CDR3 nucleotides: TGTGCCAGCAGCCTGGGCAACAATGAGCAGTTCTTC. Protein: CASSLGNNEQFF.

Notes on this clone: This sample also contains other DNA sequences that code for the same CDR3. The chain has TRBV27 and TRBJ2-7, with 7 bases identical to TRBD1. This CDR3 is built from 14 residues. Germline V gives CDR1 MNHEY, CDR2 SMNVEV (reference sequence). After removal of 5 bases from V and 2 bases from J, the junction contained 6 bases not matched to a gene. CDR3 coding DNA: TGTGCCAGCAGTCCACGGGACAGCCCCTACGAGCAGTACTTC. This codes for CASSPRDSPYEQYF.

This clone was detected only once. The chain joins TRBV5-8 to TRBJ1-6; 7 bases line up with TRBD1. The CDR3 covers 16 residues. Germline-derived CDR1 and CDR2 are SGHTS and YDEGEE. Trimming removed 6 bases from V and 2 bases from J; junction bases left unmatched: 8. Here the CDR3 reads CASIDKGAPYNSPLHF. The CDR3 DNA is TGTGCCAGCATCGACAAGGGGGCACCCTATAATTCACCCCTCCACTTT.

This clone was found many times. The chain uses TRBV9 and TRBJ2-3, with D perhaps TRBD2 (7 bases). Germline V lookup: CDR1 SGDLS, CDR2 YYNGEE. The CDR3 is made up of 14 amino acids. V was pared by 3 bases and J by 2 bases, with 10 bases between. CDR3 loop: CASSGRGATDTQYF. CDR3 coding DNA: TGTGCCAGCAGCGGCCGGGGGGCCACAGATACGCAGTATTTT.

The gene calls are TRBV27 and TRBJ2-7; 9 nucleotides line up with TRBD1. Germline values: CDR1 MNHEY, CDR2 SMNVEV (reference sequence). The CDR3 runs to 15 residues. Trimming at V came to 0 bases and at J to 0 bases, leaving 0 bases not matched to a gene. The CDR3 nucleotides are TGTGCCAGCAGTTTATCGACAGGGGGCTCCTACGAGCAGTACTTC. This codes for CASSLSTGGSYEQYF.

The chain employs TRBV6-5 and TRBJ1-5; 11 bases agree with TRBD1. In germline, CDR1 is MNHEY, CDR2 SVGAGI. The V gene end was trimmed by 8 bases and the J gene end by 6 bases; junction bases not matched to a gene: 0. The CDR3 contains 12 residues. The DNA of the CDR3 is TGTGCCAGCGGGACAGGGGGTCAGCCCCAGCATTTT. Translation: CASGTGGQPQHF.

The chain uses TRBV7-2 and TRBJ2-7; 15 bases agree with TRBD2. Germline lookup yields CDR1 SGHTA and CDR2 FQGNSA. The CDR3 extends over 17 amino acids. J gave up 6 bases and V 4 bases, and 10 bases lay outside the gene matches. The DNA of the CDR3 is TGTGCCAGCAGCTCCCCCGGGGGACTAGCGGGGGGAGGCGAGCAGTACTTC. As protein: CASSSPGGLAGGGEQYF.

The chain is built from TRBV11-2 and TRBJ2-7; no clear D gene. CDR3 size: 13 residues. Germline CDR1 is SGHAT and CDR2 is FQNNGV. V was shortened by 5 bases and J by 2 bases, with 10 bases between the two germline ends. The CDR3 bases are TGTGCCAGCAGCCAAAGAGCCCCCTACGAGCAGTACTTC. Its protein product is CASSQRAPYEQYF.

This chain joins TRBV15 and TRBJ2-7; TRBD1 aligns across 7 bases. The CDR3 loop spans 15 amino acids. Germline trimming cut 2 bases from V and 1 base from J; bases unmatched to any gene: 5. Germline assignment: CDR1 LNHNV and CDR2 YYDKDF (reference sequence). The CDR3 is CATSRSPGGSYEQYF. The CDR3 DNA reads TGTGCCACCAGCAGATCTCCAGGGGGATCCTACGAGCAGTACTTC.

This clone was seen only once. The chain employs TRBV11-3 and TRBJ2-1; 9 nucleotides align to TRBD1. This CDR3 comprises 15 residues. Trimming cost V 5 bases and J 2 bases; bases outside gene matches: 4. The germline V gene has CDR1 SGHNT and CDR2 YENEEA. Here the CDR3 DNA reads TGTGCCAGCAGCCCACAGGGGGCGGCCTACAATGAGCAGTTCTTC. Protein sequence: CASSPQGAAYNEQFF.

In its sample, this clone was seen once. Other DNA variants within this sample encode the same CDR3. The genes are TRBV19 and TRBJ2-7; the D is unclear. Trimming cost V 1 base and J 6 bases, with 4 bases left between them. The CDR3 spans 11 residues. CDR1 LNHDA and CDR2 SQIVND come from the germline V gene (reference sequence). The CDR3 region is CASSIGGEQYF. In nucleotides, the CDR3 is TGTGCCAGTAGTATAGGTGGCGAGCAGTACTTC.

The CDR3 region has the DNA TGCGCCAGCAGCTTGGTGGGGAGCGGAAACACCATATATTTT. This codes for CASSLVGSGNTIYF. This chain links TRBV5-1 with TRBJ1-3; D is unclear. Germline CDR1 is SGHRS and CDR2 is YFSETQ. The CDR3 spans 14 residues. Trimming shortened V by 0 bases and J by 4 bases, and 8 bases separated the two germline ends.

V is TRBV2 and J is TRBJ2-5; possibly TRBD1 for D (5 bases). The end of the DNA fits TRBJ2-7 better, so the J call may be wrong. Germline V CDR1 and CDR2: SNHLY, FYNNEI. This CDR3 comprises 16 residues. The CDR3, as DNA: TGTGCCAGCAGCACACTCACTCAGGGCCTGGATTACGAGCAGTACTTC. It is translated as CASSTLTQGLDYEQYF.

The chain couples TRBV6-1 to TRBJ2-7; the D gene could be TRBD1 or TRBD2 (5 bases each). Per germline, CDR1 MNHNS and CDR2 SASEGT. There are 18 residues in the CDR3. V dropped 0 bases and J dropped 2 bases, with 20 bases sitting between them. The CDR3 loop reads CASSEALPAEGITYEQYF. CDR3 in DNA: TGTGCCAGCAGTGAAGCGCTTCCGGCAGAGGGGATAACCTACGAGCAGTACTTC.

CDR3 in DNA: TGTGCCAGTAGTATTCGGGGTGATGGGAACACTGAAGCTTTCTTT. Encoded protein: CASSIRGDGNTEAFF. The rearrangement uses TRBV19 and TRBJ1-1; no clear D. The CDR3 sequence is 15 residues long. Germline V gene lookup returns CDR1 LNHDA and CDR2 SQIVND (reference sequence). The V gene lost 3 bases and the J gene lost 1 base, with 12 bases spanning the gap.

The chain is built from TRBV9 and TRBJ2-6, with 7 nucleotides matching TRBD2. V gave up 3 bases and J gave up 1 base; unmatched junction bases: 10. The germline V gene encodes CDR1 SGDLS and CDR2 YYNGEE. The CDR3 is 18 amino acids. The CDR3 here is CASSAPGRGGSGANVLTF. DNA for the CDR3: TGTGCCAGCAGCGCCCCGGGTAGGGGAGGGTCTGGGGCCAACGTCCTGACTTTC.

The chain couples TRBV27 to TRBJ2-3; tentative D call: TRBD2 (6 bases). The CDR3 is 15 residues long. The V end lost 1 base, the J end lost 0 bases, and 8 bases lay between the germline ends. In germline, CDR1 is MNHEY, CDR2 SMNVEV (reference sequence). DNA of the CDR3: TGTGCCAGCAGTTTATTACTAGCTAGCACAGATACGCAGTATTTT. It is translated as CASSLLLASTDTQYF.

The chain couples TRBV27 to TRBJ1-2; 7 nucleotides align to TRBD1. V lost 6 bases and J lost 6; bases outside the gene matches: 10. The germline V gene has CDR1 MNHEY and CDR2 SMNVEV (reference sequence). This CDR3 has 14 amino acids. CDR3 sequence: CASSTPGQVNGYTF. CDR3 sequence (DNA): TGTGCCAGCAGCACCCCCGGACAGGTCAATGGCTACACCTTC.